This entry features one TCR beta chain sequence. Between the trimmed V and J ends, which lost 4 bases and 7 bases, there was a span of 14 bases. Per the germline V gene, CDR1 is GTSNPN and CDR2 is SVGIG (reference sequence). The CDR3 has 12 amino acids. The data originate from a study of immune cell composition in non-small cell lung cancer. Study overall: Tumours were mainly lung adenocarcinoma or squamous cell carcinoma.

Only in-frame clones appear in the TCRdb table, and some are missing; sequencing was by immunoSEQ multiplex PCR. Altogether under 4,000 clones are present, about 82% being singletons, with the ten largest covering 8.9%. J is TRBJ2-7 and V is TRBV30; the D gene is possibly TRBD1 (7 bases). This clonotype was obtained from a human donor with non-small cell lung cancer. The material sequenced was lung tumor tissue. CDR3 amino acids: CAWTPAGGEQYF. The CDR3 DNA follows: TGTGCCTGGACCCCGGCAGGGGGGGAGCAGTACTTC.